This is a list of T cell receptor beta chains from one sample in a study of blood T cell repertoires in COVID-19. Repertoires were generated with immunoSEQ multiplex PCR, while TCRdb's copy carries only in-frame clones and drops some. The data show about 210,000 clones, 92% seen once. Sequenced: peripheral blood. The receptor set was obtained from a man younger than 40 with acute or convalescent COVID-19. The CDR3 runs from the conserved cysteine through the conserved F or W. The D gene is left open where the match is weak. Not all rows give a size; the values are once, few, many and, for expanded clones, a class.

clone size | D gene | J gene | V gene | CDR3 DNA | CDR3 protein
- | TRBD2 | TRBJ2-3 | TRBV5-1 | TGCGCCAGCAGCTCCAGGCCCCTAGCGGGAGGGCCAGATACGCAGTATTTT | CASSSRPLAGGPDTQYF
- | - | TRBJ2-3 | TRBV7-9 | TGTGCCAGCAGCCCCTCTCGACTAGTAAGCACAGATACGCAGTATTTT | CASSPSRLVSTDTQYF
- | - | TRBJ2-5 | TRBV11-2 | TGTGCCAGCAGCTTAGGCAGCGGAGACCCCCAGTACTTC | CASSLGSGDPQYF
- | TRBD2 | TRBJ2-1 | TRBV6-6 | TGTGCCAGCAGTCGCACAGGGTACCCGGGACTAGCAACTAGTAATGAGCAGTTCTTC | CASSRTGYPGLATSNEQFF
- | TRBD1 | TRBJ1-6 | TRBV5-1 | TGCGCCAGCAGCTTGGGACAGGGGATGGCACCCCTCCACTTT | CASSLGQGMAPLHF
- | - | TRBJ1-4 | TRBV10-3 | TGTGCCATCAGTGAGTCGGTGGGACAACGGGAAAAACTGTTTTTT | CAISESVGQREKLFF
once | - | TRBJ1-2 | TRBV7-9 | TGTGCCAGCAGCCCAGTTGCGGGTGGCTACACCTTC | CASSPVAGGYTF
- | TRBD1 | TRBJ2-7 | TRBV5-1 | TGCGCCAGCAGCCCCGGGACAGTGAGTTCCTACGAGCAGTACTTC | CASSPGTVSSYEQYF
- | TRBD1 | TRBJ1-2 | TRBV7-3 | TGTGCCAGCAGTTCCTGGACAGGGAGCGGCTACACCTTC | CASSSWTGSGYTF
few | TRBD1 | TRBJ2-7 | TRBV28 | TGTGCCAGCACTTCGCCGGGACAGTCCTCCTACGAGCAGTACTTC | CASTSPGQSSYEQYF
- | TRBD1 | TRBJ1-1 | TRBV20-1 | TGCAGTGCTAGTTCGCAGGGGGGTAGTGAAGCTTTCTTT | CSASSQGGSEAFF
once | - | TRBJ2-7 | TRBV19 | TGTGCCAGTAGTATAGCTGCGCAATCCTACGAGCAGTACTTC | CASSIAAQSYEQYF
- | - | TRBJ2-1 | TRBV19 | TGTGCCAGTAGCGCGTCGTCTAGCAATGAGCAGTTCTTC | CASSASSSNEQFF
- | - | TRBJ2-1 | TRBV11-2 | TGTGCCAGCAGCGGACTTACGGGGGGCCTTAGCAATGAGCAGTTCTTC | CASSGLTGGLSNEQFF
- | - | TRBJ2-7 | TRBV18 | TGTGCCAGCTCACCAATGGACAGCTACGAGCAGTACTTC | CASSPMDSYEQYF
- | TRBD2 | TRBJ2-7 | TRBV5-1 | TGCGCCAGCAGCTTGCAGACTAGCGGTCTCTTTGAGCAGTACTTC | CASSLQTSGLFEQYF
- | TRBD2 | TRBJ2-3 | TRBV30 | TGTGCCTGGAGTCCTAGCGGGATCATCACAGATACGCAGTATTTT | CAWSPSGIITDTQYF
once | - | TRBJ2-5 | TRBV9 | TGTGCCAGCAGCGAGGGGACTTCGAGGGAGACCCAGTACTTC | CASSEGTSRETQYF
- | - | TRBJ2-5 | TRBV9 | TGTGCCAGCAGCGTAGGACAGGAAGAAGAGACCCAGTACTTC | CASSVGQEEETQYF
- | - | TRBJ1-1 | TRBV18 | TGTGCCAGCTCACCGGGGTTAGGACAAGGGAACACTGAAGCTTTCTTT | CASSPGLGQGNTEAFF
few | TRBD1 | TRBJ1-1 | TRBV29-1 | TGCAGCGTGGTAAACAGGGGGCAGGGTACTGAAGCTTTCTTT | CSVVNRGQGTEAFF
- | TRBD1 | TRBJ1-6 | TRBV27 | TGTGCCAGCAGCCCCCGGACAGGGGGTACACCCCTCCACTTT | CASSPRTGGTPLHF
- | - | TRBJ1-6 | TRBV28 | TGTGCCAGCAGTCTTCCCAGGGACACCCGCTTGACACCCCTCCACTTT | CASSLPRDTRLTPLHF
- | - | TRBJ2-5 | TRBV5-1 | TGCGCCAGCAGCTTGTTGAGGGTAGCTCAAGAGACCCAGTACTTC | CASSLLRVAQETQYF
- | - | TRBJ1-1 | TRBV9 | TGTGCCAGCACGGTGTCCCCAGACCTCCGAGGGAACACTGAAGCTTTCTTT | CASTVSPDLRGNTEAFF
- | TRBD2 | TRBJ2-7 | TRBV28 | TGTGCCAGCAGAGAGGTAGCGGGTCCCTACGAGCAGTACTTC | CASREVAGPYEQYF
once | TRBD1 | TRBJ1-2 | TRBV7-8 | TGTGCCAGCAGCTTTTATGGGACAGGGTTTGCTGGCTACACCTTC | CASSFYGTGFAGYTF
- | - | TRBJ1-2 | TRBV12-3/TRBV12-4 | TGTGCCAGCACCCAGTGGGGAGGTGAAGGCTACACCTTC | CASTQWGGEGYTF
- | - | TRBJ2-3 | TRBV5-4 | TGTGCCAGCAGCTTGGACTACCACCCTCGGTATTTT | CASSLDYHPRYF
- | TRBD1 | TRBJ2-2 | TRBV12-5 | TGTGCTAGTGGTTTGGGGACAGGGAACACCGGGGAGCTGTTTTTT | CASGLGTGNTGELFF
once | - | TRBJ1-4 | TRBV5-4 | TGTGCCAGCAGCACTCAGGGTGGCGAAAAACTGTTTTTT | CASSTQGGEKLFF
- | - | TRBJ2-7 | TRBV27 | TGTGCCAGCAGCCTTGTGGGAGAGGACGAGCAGTACTTC | CASSLVGEDEQYF
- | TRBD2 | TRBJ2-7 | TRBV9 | TGTGCCAGCAGCGTGGGACTAGCGGGAGTCTACGAGCAGTACTTC | CASSVGLAGVYEQYF
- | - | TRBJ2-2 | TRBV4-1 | TGCGCCAGCAGCTGGGCGGGAATAATTTTTAGCAGCGGGGAGCTGTTTTTT | CASSWAGIIFSSGELFF
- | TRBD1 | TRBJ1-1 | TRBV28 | TGTGCCAGCAGGGTACCGGGACAGGGGCCTAAAGCTTTCTTT | CASRVPGQGPKAFF
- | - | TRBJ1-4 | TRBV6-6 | TGTGCCAGCAGTTACGGGCAGGGTCTAAGTGAAAAACTGTTTTTT | CASSYGQGLSEKLFF
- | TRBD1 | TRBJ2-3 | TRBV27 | TGTGCCAGCAGTCCCACCCGGACAGGGGGCGTGGGGGATACGCAGTATTTT | CASSPTRTGGVGDTQYF
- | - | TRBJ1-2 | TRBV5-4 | TGTGCCAGCAGCTTGGCGGGTAACTATGGCTACACCTTC | CASSLAGNYGYTF
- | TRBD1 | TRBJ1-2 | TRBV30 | TGTGCCTGGAGTGTCGCACAGGGGGCCGGGGGCTACACCTTC | CAWSVAQGAGGYTF
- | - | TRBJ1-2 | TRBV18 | TGTGCCAGCTCACAAGGTCGACAGAACTATGGCTACACCTTC | CASSQGRQNYGYTF
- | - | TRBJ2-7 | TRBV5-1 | TGCGCCAGCAGCTTTGGCTCTTCCTACGAGCAGTACTTC | CASSFGSSYEQYF
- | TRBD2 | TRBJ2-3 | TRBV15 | TGTGCCACCAAACCGATAGCGGGATTATCCGATACGCAGTATTTT | CATKPIAGLSDTQYF
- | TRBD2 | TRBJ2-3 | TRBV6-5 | TGTGCCAGCAGATACATACTAGCGAGGTCAGATACGCAGTATTTT | CASRYILARSDTQYF
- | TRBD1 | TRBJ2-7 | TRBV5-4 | TGTGCCAGCAGCGGGGGACAGCCCATCTACGAGCAGTACTTC | CASSGGQPIYEQYF
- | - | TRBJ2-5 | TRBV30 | TGTGCCTGGAGTCTGGGGACTGGAGAGACCCAGTACTTC | CAWSLGTGETQYF
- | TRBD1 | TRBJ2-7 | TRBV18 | TGTGCCAGCTCACCCCAGGGGGCGCGGAACGAGCAGTACTTC | CASSPQGARNEQYF
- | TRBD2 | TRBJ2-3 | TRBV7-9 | TGTGCCAGCAGCCCAGGACTAGCGGGGTTAACAGATACGCAGTATTTT | CASSPGLAGLTDTQYF
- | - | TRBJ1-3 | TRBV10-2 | TGCGCCAGCAATAGGGAGTTTGGAAACACCATATATTTT | CASNREFGNTIYF
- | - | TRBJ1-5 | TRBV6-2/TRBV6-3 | TGTGCCAGCAGTTACTACAGAGCCAATCAGCCCCAGCATTTT | CASSYYRANQPQHF
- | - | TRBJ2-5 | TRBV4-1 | TGCGCCAGCAGCCAAGATCGGCAGGGGCCAAAAGAGACCCAGTACTTC | CASSQDRQGPKETQYF